A single sample gave rise to the 21 T cell receptor beta chains below, sequenced in a study of cytomegalovirus exposure and HLA in healthy donors. The PCR used 60 Vbeta and 13 Jbeta primers. The assay was immunoSEQ multiplex PCR, and TCRdb's table has in-frame clones only and misses some. The sample consists of approximately 150,000 clones, 55% to 80% of them appearing once. Sequencing was carried out using PBMCs. These receptors all come from a woman in her sixties or seventies in good health and CMV-seropositive.

CDR3 sequence: CAISTGTGSTDTQYF. In DNA, the CDR3 is TGTGCCATCAGCACCGGGACAGGGTCGACAGATACGCAGTATTTT. J is TRBJ2-3 and V is TRBV10-3, with 9 bases matching TRBD1. V lost 6 bases and J lost 3; bases outside the gene matches: 7. Germline loops: CDR1 ENHRY, CDR2 SYGVKD. CDR3 length equals 15 residues.

The chain carries TRBV28 and TRBJ2-7; 8 positions agree with TRBD1. Germline V gene data show CDR1 as MDHEN and CDR2 as SYDVKM. After removal of 8 bases from V and 3 bases from J, the junction contained 3 bases not matched to a gene. CDR3 length: 12 amino acids. As DNA, the CDR3 is TGTGCCAGCGGAGGACAGGGCTACGAGCAGTACTTC. It translates to CASGGQGYEQYF.

The chain combines TRBV18 with TRBJ1-4; 10 bases map to TRBD1. Germline-derived CDR1 and CDR2 are KGHSH and LQKENI. There are 17 residues in the CDR3. Unmatched junction bases numbered 1, after V lost 0 bases and J lost 0 bases. This CDR3 reads CASSPPGQGTTNEKLFF. CDR3 nucleotide sequence: TGTGCCAGCTCACCACCGGGACAGGGGACAACTAATGAAAAACTGTTTTTT.

J is TRBJ2-1 and V is TRBV6-6, with TRBD2 as a possible D gene (5 bases). V lost 2 bases to trimming and J lost 8 bases, with 13 bases between them. Germline lookup yields CDR1 MNHNY and CDR2 SVGAGI (reference sequence). The CDR3 loop spans 14 amino acids. The CDR3 region is CASSYAEGVDEQFF. The CDR3 region has the DNA TGTGCCAGCAGTTACGCAGAGGGAGTCGATGAGCAGTTCTTC.

The CDR3, as DNA: TGTGCCAGTAGTACGCTCGGGGGTCGGACGGAGACCCAGTACTTC. This gives the protein CASSTLGGRTETQYF. The chain has TRBV19 and TRBJ2-5, with D tentatively TRBD2 (6 bases). Germline V gene sequence: CDR1 LNHDA, CDR2 SQIVND (reference sequence). Trimming stripped 4 bases from V and 5 bases from J, with 17 bases between. This CDR3 has 15 residues. The full variable domain, in which reference TRBV19 and TRBJ2-5 provide the parts outside the CDR3, is DGGITQSPKYLFRKEGQNVTLSCEQNLNHDAMYWYRQDPGQGLRLIYYSQIVNDFQKGDIAEGYSVSREKKESFPLTVTSAQKNPTAFYLCASSTLGGRTETQYFGPGTRLLVL.

The J gene is TRBJ1-1, the V gene TRBV29-1; D may be TRBD1 (5 bases). The CDR3 totals 17 residues. Trimming removed 2 bases at V and 1 base at J, with 20 bases between. From germline, CDR1 is SQVTM and CDR2 ANQGSEA. CDR3 sequence reads: CSVEPTPRGSGNTEAFF. The CDR3 region has the DNA TGCAGCGTTGAACCTACACCACGGGGGAGCGGGAACACTGAAGCTTTCTTT.

Only a few counts were recorded for this clone. The gene calls are TRBV19 and TRBJ1-5, with a weak D call TRBD1 (5 bases). V was shortened by 1 base and J by 6 bases, with 7 bases between the two germline ends. From germline, CDR1 is LNHDA and CDR2 SQIVND (reference sequence). The CDR3 sequence is 13 residues long. CDR3 DNA sequence: TGTGCCAGTAGTATAGGGGGGGTTCAGCCCCAGCATTTT. This translates into CASSIGGVQPQHF.

The CDR3 DNA reads as TGTGCCAGCCGCGCTCAAGCGGGAGCTACCTACGAGCAGTACTTC. This translates into CASRAQAGATYEQYF. The chain couples TRBV28 to TRBJ2-7; 8 nucleotides align to TRBD2. CDR3 length equals 15 residues. J was trimmed by 2 bases and V by 8 bases; bases with no gene match: 11. Germline CDR1 is MDHEN and CDR2 is SYDVKM.

CDR3: CASSYTRLAGGGEQYF. CDR3 nucleotide sequence: TGTGCCAGCAGTTACACCAGACTAGCGGGAGGCGGGGAGCAGTACTTC. V and J are TRBV6-6 and TRBJ2-7, with 13 nucleotides matching TRBD2. CDR1 MNHNY and CDR2 SVGAGI come from the germline V gene (reference sequence). J lost 7 bases, V lost 2 bases, and 8 bases had no gene match. CDR3 size: 16 residues.

V is TRBV14 and J is TRBJ2-3, with 8 positions matching TRBD2. Germline assignment: CDR1 SGHDN and CDR2 FVKESK. Trimming removed 4 bases from V and 2 bases from J; junction bases left unmatched: 8. The length of the CDR3 is 16 residues. The CDR3: CASSRRTSIYTDTQYF. DNA of the CDR3: TGTGCCAGCAGCCGGAGGACTAGCATTTACACAGATACGCAGTATTTT.

The chain employs TRBV5-1 and TRBJ1-2; 7 positions match TRBD1. The CDR3 length is 16 residues. Looked up from germline, CDR1 is SGHRS and CDR2 is YFSETQ. Germline trimming cut 1 base from V and 3 bases from J; bases unmatched to any gene: 9. This CDR3 reads CASSLKEGGAYYGYTF. The CDR3 DNA sequence: TGCGCCAGCAGCTTGAAGGAAGGGGGCGCTTACTATGGCTACACCTTC. Using reference TRBV5-1 and TRBJ1-2 for the parts outside the CDR3, the full variable domain is KAGVTQTPRYLIKTRGQQVTLSCSPISGHRSVSWYQQTPGQGLQFLFEYFSETQRNKGNFPGRFSGRQFSNSRSEMNVSTLELGDSALYLCASSLKEGGAYYGYTFGSGTRLTVV.

The chain joins TRBV5-1 to TRBJ1-3; maybe TRBD1 (6 bases). V lost 0 bases and J 1 base, leaving 8 bases between the germline ends. The CDR3 covers 15 residues. CDR1 and CDR2 (germline): SGHRS, YFSETQ. CDR3 sequence reads: CASSLARGSGNTIYF. CDR3 DNA sequence: TGCGCCAGCAGCTTGGCTAGGGGGTCTGGAAACACCATATATTTT.

J is TRBJ2-3 and V is TRBV4-2; 7 bases are a match to TRBD2. Germline CDR1 reads LGHNA; CDR2 reads YNFKEQ. The CDR3 is 15 amino acids. After removal of 1 base from V and 1 base from J, the junction contained 2 bases not matched to a gene. The CDR3 loop reads CASSQVAGGTDTQYF. The CDR3 DNA follows: TGTGCCAGCAGCCAAGTCGCGGGGGGCACAGATACGCAGTATTTT.

The gene calls are TRBV7-9 and TRBJ1-1; D remains ambiguous. CDR1 is SEHNR, CDR2 FQNEAQ, per germline (reference sequence). CDR3 size: 14 residues. Trimming left V 8 bases short and J 3 bases short, with 16 bases between. The DNA for the CDR3 is TGTGCCAGCTCCAAGCTCAGCGCCGACACTGAAGCTTTCTTT. Encoded protein: CASSKLSADTEAFF.

J is TRBJ1-4 and V is TRBV9; a weak D match, TRBD1 (5 bases). Deletions cut 2 bases from V and 4 bases from J, with 18 bases between. The CDR3 covers 17 residues. Looked up from germline, CDR1 is SGDLS and CDR2 is YYNGEE. The CDR3 spells CASSVGGSTGYNEKLFF. CDR3 DNA sequence: TGTGCCAGCAGCGTCGGGGGATCTACGGGGTATAATGAAAAACTGTTTTTT.

In its sample, this clone was seen a few times. The chain carries TRBV5-1 and TRBJ2-5; D might be TRBD1 (6 bases). Trimming removed 0 bases at V and 0 bases at J, with 9 bases between. CDR1 and CDR2 (germline): SGHRS, YFSETQ. The CDR3 loop spans 15 amino acids. The CDR3 reads CASSLGGLNQETQYF. DNA for the CDR3: TGCGCCAGCAGCTTGGGGGGGCTAAACCAAGAGACCCAGTACTTC.

This clone was seen a handful of times. The chain combines TRBV4-1 with TRBJ2-1; D is possibly TRBD1 (6 bases). This CDR3 spans 16 amino acids. The germline V and J ends were trimmed by 0 bases and 6 bases, with 15 bases remaining between them. Germline CDR1 and CDR2: MGHRA and YSYEKL. The CDR3 bases are TGCGCCAGCAGCCAAGATGGATTACAGGGATTCAATGAGCAGTTCTTC. Translated, it gives CASSQDGLQGFNEQFF.

CDR3 DNA: TGCGCCAGCAGCCAACAGGGGGCGAACACTGAAGCTTTCTTT. Amino acids: CASSQQGANTEAFF. The rearrangement uses TRBV4-3 and TRBJ1-1, with 8 bases aligning to TRBD1. The CDR3 spans 14 residues. Unmatched junction bases numbered 0, after V lost 2 bases and J lost 1 base. From germline, CDR1 is LGHNA and CDR2 YSLEER.

The genes are TRBV11-2 and TRBJ1-2; TRBD1 is a possible D gene (5 bases). Germline V lookup: CDR1 SGHAT, CDR2 FQNNGV. The CDR3 totals 14 residues. The V end was cut by 5 bases, the J end by 4 bases, with 14 bases between. CDR3 sequence (DNA): TGTGCCAGCAGCCCGCAAGGGGTGGGCTATGGCTACACCTTC. As protein: CASSPQGVGYGYTF. Together with reference TRBV11-2 and TRBJ1-2, the CDR3 gives the full variable domain: EAGVAQSPRYKIIEKRQSVAFWCNPISGHATLYWYQQILGQGPKLLIQFQNNGVVDDSQLPKDRFSAERLKGVDSTLKIQPAKLEDSAVYLCASSPQGVGYGYTFGSGTRLTVV.

This clone has a handful of counts. The CDR3, as DNA: TGTGCCAGCTCTATGGTGACAACCAACACCGGGGAGCTGTTTTTT. Its protein product is CASSMVTTNTGELFF. The V call is TRBV5-4, the J call TRBJ2-2; D gene uncertain. The CDR3 consists of 15 residues. V was trimmed by 7 bases and J by 2 bases, leaving 15 bases between them. Germline-derived CDR1 and CDR2 are SGHNT and YYREEE (reference sequence).

The rearrangement links TRBV5-1 to TRBJ1-2, with a tentative D call TRBD1 (5 bases). Germline V gives CDR1 SGHRS, CDR2 YFSETQ. V lost 2 bases and J 4 bases, leaving 9 bases between the germline ends. The CDR3 loop spans 13 amino acids. The CDR3 reads CASSFDSSYGYTF. CDR3 in DNA: TGCGCCAGCAGCTTCGACAGCTCCTATGGCTACACCTTC.